This T cell receptor beta chain was captured by sequencing in a study of blood T cell repertoires in COVID-19. Study-level background: T cells, B-cell-depleted T cells, or PBMCs provided the cDNA or gDNA that served as material.

Participants were aged about 18 to 89 years from around 24 US areas. As handled by the study authors: Reference gene primer amplification gave estimated nucleated cell counts. Assay: immunoSEQ multiplex PCR; the TCRdb copy retains only in-frame clones and omits some. Clone size and the V and J calls come from that table; the DNA yielded D and trimming. The profile shows approximately 360,000 clones, about 89% of them singletons. This clonotype originated in a middle-aged man in a cohort exposed to, infected with or recovered from COVID-19 (not recorded which). The material sequenced was PBMCs or T cells enriched from blood (not recorded which).

CDR3 region: CASRGQGVSQETQYF. The CDR3 DNA reads as TGTGCCAGTAGGGGACAGGGGGTTTCACAAGAGACCCAGTACTTC. The V and J genes are TRBV19 and TRBJ2-5, with 11 bases lining up with TRBD1. The ends lost 6 bases at V and 2 bases at J; junction bases unmatched: 5. CDR3 size: 15 residues. Germline CDR1 and CDR2: LNHDA and SQIVND (reference sequence).